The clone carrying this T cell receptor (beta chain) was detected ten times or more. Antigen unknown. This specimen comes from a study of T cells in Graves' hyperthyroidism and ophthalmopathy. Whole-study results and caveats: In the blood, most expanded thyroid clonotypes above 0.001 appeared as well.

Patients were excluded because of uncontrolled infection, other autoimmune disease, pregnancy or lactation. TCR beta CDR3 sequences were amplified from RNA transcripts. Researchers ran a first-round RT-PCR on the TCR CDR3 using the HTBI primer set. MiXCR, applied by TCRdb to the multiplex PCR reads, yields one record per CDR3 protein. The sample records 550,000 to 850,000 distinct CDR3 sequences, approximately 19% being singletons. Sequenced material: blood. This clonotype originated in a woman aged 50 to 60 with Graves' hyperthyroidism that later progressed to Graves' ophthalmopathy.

This CDR3 reads CSARDRLGVSIDTQYF. CDR3 DNA: TGCAGTGCTAGGGACAGACTGGGGGTCTCGATAGATACGCAGTATTTT. The chain joins TRBV20-1 to TRBJ2-3, with D perhaps TRBD1 (6 bases). This CDR3 has 16 amino acids. Germline V lookup: CDR1 DFQATT, CDR2 SNEGSKA (reference sequence). Between the trimmed V and J ends, which lost 3 bases and 5 bases, there was a span of 21 bases.